The 23 T cell receptor beta chains given below trace back to one sample, sequenced in a study of blood T cell repertoires in COVID-19. Method: immunoSEQ multiplex PCR; TCRdb's copy keeps in-frame clones and lacks some. The table lists fewer than 250,000 clones, about 83% of them singletons. Sequenced: peripheral blood. The receptor set was obtained from a woman aged 50 to 60 with acute or convalescent COVID-19.

This chain connects TRBV6-5 to TRBJ2-7; the match to TRBD1 covers 10 bases. The CDR3 consists of 15 residues. V lost 1 base to trimming and J lost 5 bases; unmatched junction nucleotides: 5. Germline CDR1 is MNHEY and CDR2 is SVGAGI. For the CDR3, the DNA is TGTGCCAGCAGTTACTTTCGGACAGGGGGTCACGAGCAGTACTTC. Its protein product is CASSYFRTGGHEQYF.

The chain carries TRBV5-1 and TRBJ2-5, with 8 bases matching TRBD2. CDR3 length: 16 amino acids. With 2 bases clipped from V and 5 bases from J, the junction kept 11 bases outside the gene matches. Germline values: CDR1 SGHRS, CDR2 YFSETQ. Here the CDR3 DNA reads TGCGCCAGCAGCTTTGGACGGACTAGCCTCGAGGAGACCCAGTACTTC. This encodes CASSFGRTSLEETQYF. The full variable domain, in which reference TRBV5-1 and TRBJ2-5 provide the parts outside the CDR3, is KAGVTQTPRYLIKTRGQQVTLSCSPISGHRSVSWYQQTPGQGLQFLFEYFSETQRNKGNFPGRFSGRQFSNSRSEMNVSTLELGDSALYLCASSFGRTSLEETQYFGPGTRLLVL.

The CDR3, as DNA: TGTGCCAGCAGACCCGGACAGGGGAGGTCCTACGAGCAGTACTTC. Encoded protein: CASRPGQGRSYEQYF. The chain recombines TRBV6-5 with TRBJ2-7, with 9 bases that match TRBD1. Germline V gene sequence: CDR1 MNHEY, CDR2 SVGAGI. Trimming took 6 bases from V and 1 from J; bases not matched to a gene: 7. The CDR3 totals 15 residues.

This sequence joins TRBV28 and TRBJ2-3, with 14 bases that match TRBD2. This CDR3 spans 19 amino acids. V was clipped by 3 bases and J by 3 bases; unmatched bases: 11. The germline V gene has CDR1 MDHEN and CDR2 SYDVKM. CDR3 residues: CASSLWGLAGDGETDTQYF. The CDR3 DNA follows: TGTGCCAGCAGTTTGTGGGGACTAGCGGGAGACGGGGAAACAGATACGCAGTATTTT.

This clone is a singleton in its sample. J is TRBJ2-1 and V is TRBV3-1 (or the pseudogene TRBV3-2), with TRBD2 matching 13 bases. Germline trimming cut 0 bases from V and 2 bases from J; bases unmatched to any gene: 7. The germline gives CDR1 LGHDT, CDR2 YNNKEL (reference sequence). This CDR3 is built from 19 residues. CDR3 protein: CASSQERLAGGGAYNEQFF. The CDR3 nucleotides read TGTGCCAGCAGCCAAGAGCGACTAGCGGGAGGAGGCGCCTACAATGAGCAGTTCTTC.

The chain recombines TRBV20-1 with TRBJ2-7, with D possibly being TRBD1 (5 bases). Germline V lookup: CDR1 DFQATT, CDR2 SNEGSKA (reference sequence). CDR3 length: 11 amino acids. V gave up 6 bases and J gave up 1 base, with 7 bases separating them. The CDR3 nucleotides are TGCAGTGCAAGACAGTCCTACGAGCAGTACTTC. Protein: CSARQSYEQYF.

The chain couples TRBV9 to TRBJ2-1; 11 nucleotides line up with TRBD2. The trim removed 0 bases at V and 10 bases at J, leaving 9 bases unmatched. Germline V lookup: CDR1 SGDLS, CDR2 YYNGEE. The CDR3 runs to 16 residues. CDR3 nucleotide sequence: TGTGCCAGCAGCGTAGGGGGTAGCGGGAGGGCTGAGGAGCAGTTCTTC. It translates to CASSVGGSGRAEEQFF.

This clone showed up just a few times. V gene TRBV18 combines with J gene TRBJ2-7, with TRBD2 identical over 12 bases. The CDR3 is 14 residues long. V was pared by 10 bases and J by 6 bases, with 10 bases of the junction left unmatched. Germline V CDR1 and CDR2: KGHSH, LQKENI. CDR3 protein: CATTAGTSGSEQYF. The CDR3 nucleotides are TGTGCCACCACAGCCGGGACTAGCGGGTCCGAGCAGTACTTC.

The chain links TRBV28 to TRBJ1-1, with TRBD1 identical over 7 bases. The V gene's germline CDR1 is MDHEN and CDR2 SYDVKM. There are 11 residues in the CDR3. Trimming took 6 bases from V and 10 from J; bases not matched to a gene: 5. CDR3 amino acids: CASRNNRGAFF. For the CDR3, the DNA is TGTGCCAGCAGAAACAACAGGGGAGCTTTCTTT.

This chain uses TRBV3-1 (or the pseudogene TRBV3-2) with TRBJ2-5, with D possibly matching TRBD2 (6 bases). Trimming pared 3 bases from V and 4 bases from J, leaving 12 bases between. The germline V gene encodes CDR1 LGHDT and CDR2 YNNKEL (reference sequence). The CDR3 spans 14 residues. CDR3 sequence (DNA): TGTGCCAGCAGCCACATGCGGGGAGGAGAGACCCAGTACTTC. This encodes CASSHMRGGETQYF.

This clone occurred a few times. The rearrangement uses TRBV2 and TRBJ1-4; D is undetermined. Trimming cost V 7 bases and J 2 bases, with 11 bases left between them. The CDR3 runs to 14 residues. Germline lookup yields CDR1 SNHLY and CDR2 FYNNEI. The CDR3 loop is CASKEGETNEKLFF. The CDR3 nucleotides are TGTGCCAGCAAAGAGGGAGAGACTAATGAAAAACTGTTTTTT.

The V gene is TRBV25-1, the J gene TRBJ2-1; D remains ambiguous. V lost 4 bases and J lost 7, with 8 bases in between. Germline loops: CDR1 MGHDK, CDR2 SYGVNS. This CDR3 is 12 amino acids long. CDR3 bases: TGTGCCAGCAGTGGACTGATTAATGAGCAGTTCTTC. It translates to CASSGLINEQFF.

The chain uses TRBV2 and TRBJ1-1; TRBD1 matches at 9 bases. Germline loops: CDR1 SNHLY, CDR2 FYNNEI. This CDR3 region has 14 residues. Trimming cost V 6 bases and J 6 bases; bases outside gene matches: 8. The chain's CDR3 is CASRSDRGYAEAFF. In nucleotides, the CDR3 is TGTGCCAGCAGGTCGGACAGGGGTTATGCTGAAGCTTTCTTT.

The gene calls are TRBV4-2 and TRBJ1-4, with a tentative D call TRBD1 (6 bases). Germline values: CDR1 LGHNA, CDR2 YNFKEQ. The CDR3 has 14 residues. V gave up 4 bases and J gave up 6 bases, with 12 bases separating them. The CDR3 DNA reads TGTGCCAGCAGCCGGACGGGGGGCGATGAAAAACTGTTTTTT. Its protein product is CASSRTGGDEKLFF.

J is TRBJ2-7 and V is TRBV6-1; 7 bases map to TRBD1. The CDR3 spans 15 residues. Trimming cost V 3 bases and J 3 bases; bases outside gene matches: 8. Germline V CDR1 and CDR2: MNHNS, SASEGT. CDR3 sequence (DNA): TGTGCCAGCAGTGAGGTGGTCGGGACAGACTACGAGCAGTACTTC. The encoded protein is CASSEVVGTDYEQYF.

This clone has just one count. This chain joins TRBV5-6 and TRBJ1-1; the D gene is possibly TRBD1 (5 bases). The ends were cut back, 3 bases at V and 1 base at J, with 16 bases in the middle. The CDR3 is made up of 16 amino acids. Germline V gives CDR1 SGHDT, CDR2 YYEEEE. The CDR3 DNA is TGTGCCAGCAGCTGGGGGGTAGTTGCAGGGAACACTGAAGCTTTCTTT. It translates to CASSWGVVAGNTEAFF.

This clone has at least ten counts. Different DNA sequences within this sample yield the same CDR3. The rearrangement joins TRBV10-2 to TRBJ2-5; 7 nucleotides align to TRBD1. In germline, CDR1 is WSHSY, CDR2 SAAADI. The CDR3 has 13 residues. V was pared by 6 bases and J by 5 bases, with 6 bases of the junction left unmatched. The CDR3 is CASSQTGLETQYF. DNA of the CDR3: TGCGCCAGCAGCCAGACAGGGTTGGAGACCCAGTACTTC.

CDR3 nucleotide sequence: TGTGCCACCAGTCCACCACGGGGGAACACCGGGGAGCTGTTTTTT. Translation: CATSPPRGNTGELFF. V gene TRBV24-1 combines with J gene TRBJ2-2, with D tentatively TRBD2 (5 bases). Germline V gives CDR1 KGHDR, CDR2 SFDVKD. The CDR3 has 15 residues. Trimming removed 6 bases from V and 1 base from J, with 11 bases in between.

The chain carries TRBV19 and TRBJ1-2; 7 positions agree with TRBD1. The CDR3 runs 13 residues. The trim removed 8 bases at V and 0 bases at J, leaving 3 bases unmatched. Germline assignment: CDR1 LNHDA and CDR2 SQIVND (reference sequence). The CDR3: CASRDSSNYGYTF. DNA for the CDR3: TGTGCCAGTCGGGACAGTTCTAACTATGGCTACACCTTC.

The chain recombines TRBV28 with TRBJ1-5; D ambiguous. V was shortened by 3 bases and J by 4 bases, with 7 bases between the two germline ends. Germline CDR1 and CDR2: MDHEN and SYDVKM. The CDR3 is 13 amino acids. CDR3 protein: CASSFPGNQPQHF. The CDR3, as DNA: TGTGCCAGCAGTTTCCCGGGTAATCAGCCCCAGCATTTT.

The chain recombines TRBV5-1 with TRBJ1-1, with D uncertain. Germline V gene data show CDR1 as SGHRS and CDR2 as YFSETQ. CDR3 size: 14 residues. Trimming took 0 bases from V and 4 from J, leaving 10 bases between them. The CDR3 DNA sequence: TGCGCCAGCAGCTTGGGGACCGGGGTCACTGAAGCTTTCTTT. This gives the protein CASSLGTGVTEAFF.

In its sample, this clone was seen once. The chain carries TRBV3-1 (or the pseudogene TRBV3-2) and TRBJ2-7; TRBD2 matches 10 bases. The CDR3 is 16 residues long. The germline CDR1 and CDR2 sequences are LGHDT and YNNKEL (reference sequence). V lost 4 bases and J lost 3; bases outside the gene matches: 9. The CDR3 region is CASSLKGGLADYEQYF. CDR3 nucleotide sequence: TGTGCCAGCAGCCTCAAGGGCGGACTAGCGGACTACGAGCAGTACTTC.

The chain carries TRBV18 and TRBJ2-2; maybe TRBD2 (5 bases). Germline CDR1 and CDR2: KGHSH and LQKENI. V was trimmed by 2 bases and J by 3 bases, leaving 10 bases between them. The CDR3 spans 15 residues. The CDR3 region has the DNA TGTGCCAGCTCACCAGAGGTGGGAGACACCGGGGAGCTGTTTTTT. As protein: CASSPEVGDTGELFF.